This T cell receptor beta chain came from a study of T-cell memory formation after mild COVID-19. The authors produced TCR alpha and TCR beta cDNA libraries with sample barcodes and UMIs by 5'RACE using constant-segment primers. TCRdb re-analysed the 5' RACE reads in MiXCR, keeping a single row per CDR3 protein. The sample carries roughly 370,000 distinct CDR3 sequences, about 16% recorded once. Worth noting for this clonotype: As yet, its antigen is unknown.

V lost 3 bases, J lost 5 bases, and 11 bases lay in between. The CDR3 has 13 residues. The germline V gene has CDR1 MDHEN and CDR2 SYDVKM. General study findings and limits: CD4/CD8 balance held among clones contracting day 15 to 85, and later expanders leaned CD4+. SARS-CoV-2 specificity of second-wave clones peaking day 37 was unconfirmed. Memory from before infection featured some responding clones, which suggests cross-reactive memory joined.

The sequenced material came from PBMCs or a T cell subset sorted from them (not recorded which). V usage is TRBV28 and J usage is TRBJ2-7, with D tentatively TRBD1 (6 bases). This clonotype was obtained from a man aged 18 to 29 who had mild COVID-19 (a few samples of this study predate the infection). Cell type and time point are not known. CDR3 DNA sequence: TGTGCCAGCAGTTTCGGCAGGGGTGACGAGCAGTACGTC. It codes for CASSFGRGDEQYV.